This is a list of T cell receptor beta chains from one sample in a study of early T cells in non-severe SARS-CoV-2 infection. From the 5' RACE reads, TCRdb called clonotypes with MiXCR, one entry per CDR3 protein. Of 100,000 to 120,000 distinct CDR3 sequences listed, about 12% are singletons. The specimen was whole blood. All receptors come from an adult who was a healthcare worker with PCR-confirmed SARS-CoV-2 infection or an uninfected control (not recorded which). CDR3s include the opening cysteine and the closing phenylalanine or tryptophan. Each record gives: J gene, V gene, clone size, D gene, CDR3 DNA, CDR3 protein. D genes are given only for firm matches. Clone size is not always given. Where it is, it says once, few, many or a class for expanded clones.

TRBJ2-3	TRBV20-1	-	-	TGCAGTGCTAGAGAGGCTCCAGCGGGCAACACAGATACGCAGTATTTT	CSAREAPAGNTDTQYF
TRBJ2-2	TRBV6-2/TRBV6-3	-	-	TGTGCCAGCAGGAGGAACACCGGGGAGCTGTTTTTT	CASRRNTGELFF
TRBJ2-7	TRBV19	-	-	TGTGCCAGTAGTATAGGGAGCCGGGGGCAGCTCTACGAGCAGTACTTC	CASSIGSRGQLYEQYF
TRBJ1-2	TRBV18	-	-	TGTGCCAGCTCACCAGGCGGGGTGGATGGCTACACCTTC	CASSPGGVDGYTF
TRBJ2-7	TRBV27	few	-	TGTGCCAGCAGTTTATCGCCAGGGAGCAGCTACGAGCAGTACTTC	CASSLSPGSSYEQYF
TRBJ1-5	TRBV2	few	-	TGTGCCAGCATCCTAGAGAGCAATCAGCCCCAGCATTTT	CASILESNQPQHF
TRBJ2-1	TRBV11-2	many	TRBD1	TGTGCCAGCAGGACAGGGCCTGGGTTGTCGGATGAGCAGTTCTTC	CASRTGPGLSDEQFF
TRBJ1-3	TRBV5-5	-	-	TGTGCCAGCAGCTTGGCGCAGGGAAACTCTGGAAACACCATATATTTT	CASSLAQGNSGNTIYF
TRBJ2-7	TRBV20-1	few	-	TGCAGTGCTCCGAGAGGGCCGGGGGACGAGCAGTACTTC	CSAPRGPGDEQYF
TRBJ1-5	TRBV7-3	-	-	TGTGCCAGCAGCTTATGGGCAGGGGTAGAATTTAATCAGCCCCAGCATTTT	CASSLWAGVEFNQPQHF
TRBJ2-5	TRBV27	-	-	TGTGCCAGCAGTTTAACAGCCAACCAAGAGACCCAGTACTTC	CASSLTANQETQYF
TRBJ2-3	TRBV10-3	-	TRBD2	TGTGCCATCAGTAGCGGGAGCGTAGATACGCAGTATTTT	CAISSGSVDTQYF
TRBJ1-2	TRBV3-1	-	-	TGTGCCAGCAGCCAGGACCCGGGACCGCGGGGGCATGGCTACACCTTC	CASSQDPGPRGHGYTF
TRBJ2-1	TRBV12-5	many	TRBD2	TGTGCTAGTGGTTTGATCACTAGCGGGAGGTTCTACAATGAGCAGTTCTTC	CASGLITSGRFYNEQFF
TRBJ2-3	TRBV5-1	-	TRBD2	TGCGCCAGCAGCTTGGCCGGGAGGTCGGCAGATACGCAGTATTTT	CASSLAGRSADTQYF
TRBJ1-1	TRBV7-2	-	-	TGTGCCAGCAGCGCCAACTCTTGGTTGGCAGGAGAAGCTTTCTTT	CASSANSWLAGEAFF
TRBJ2-3	TRBV30	-	-	TGTGCCTGGAGTGGCGCAGCTCTAGATACGCAGTATTTT	CAWSGAALDTQYF
TRBJ2-7	TRBV12-3/TRBV12-4	few	-	TGTGCCAGCAGTGTTATGGGGAAGCAGTACTTC	CASSVMGKQYF
TRBJ2-7	TRBV5-1	-	TRBD1	TGCGCCAGCAGCTTGGAAGACAGGGTCACCTACGAGCAGTACTTC	CASSLEDRVTYEQYF
TRBJ2-1	TRBV5-4	few	-	TGTGCCAGCAGCAACGGCAGGGGAACCTACAATGAGCAGTTCTTC	CASSNGRGTYNEQFF
TRBJ2-3	TRBV11-2	many	-	TGTGCCAGCAGCTTACGCAGTAGGACAGATACGCAGTATTTT	CASSLRSRTDTQYF
TRBJ2-7	TRBV27	few	-	TGTGCCAGCAGTTTATCGGTCGGGGCCCTCTACGAGCAGTACTTC	CASSLSVGALYEQYF
TRBJ2-7	TRBV19	few	-	TGTGCCAGTAGTCTTCAAGGAGTGAGCTCCTACGAGCAGTACTTC	CASSLQGVSSYEQYF
TRBJ2-3	TRBV6-5	few	TRBD2	TGTGCCAGCAGTGGGGCGGGGGGGCGCACAGATACGCAGTATTTT	CASSGAGGRTDTQYF
TRBJ2-3	TRBV6-1	few	TRBD2	TGTGCCAGCAGTGAAGTGGCTAGCGGGAGTGATACGCAGTATTTT	CASSEVASGSDTQYF
TRBJ2-3	TRBV11-3	many	TRBD1	TGTGCCAGCAGCTTTTCCGGACCGGGACAGGGACAAGATACGCAGTATTTT	CASSFSGPGQGQDTQYF
TRBJ2-1	TRBV2	-	-	TGTGCCAGCAGTAAGGGACGGGGGGGACAGTCGAACAATGAGCAGTTCTTC	CASSKGRGGQSNNEQFF
TRBJ1-4	TRBV5-1	many	-	TGCGCCAGCAGCCGGGCGCAGGGACCAGAAAAACTGTTTTTT	CASSRAQGPEKLFF
TRBJ2-2	TRBV9	-	TRBD2	TGTGCCAGCAGCGCTCTAGCGGGAGTTAATGCCGGGGAGCTGTTTTTT	CASSALAGVNAGELFF
TRBJ2-2	TRBV7-6	many	TRBD2	TGTGCCAGCAGCTCCGGACTAGCGGGAGGTGGGACCGGGGAGCTGTTTTTT	CASSSGLAGGGTGELFF
TRBJ2-3	TRBV5-4	few	-	TGTGCCAGCAGCTTGGAAGTTGCAGATACGCAGTATTTT	CASSLEVADTQYF
TRBJ2-1	TRBV12-3/TRBV12-4	many	-	TGTGCCAGCAGTTTAGCGATGGACAATGAGCAGTTCTTC	CASSLAMDNEQFF
TRBJ2-7	TRBV6-5	few	-	TGTGCCAGCACTCTAGATGCGGGAAGCGAGCAGTACTTC	CASTLDAGSEQYF
TRBJ2-1	TRBV5-1	few	-	TGCGCCAGCAGCCACGGTACAGCGGAGGATGAGCAGTTCTTC	CASSHGTAEDEQFF
TRBJ2-5	TRBV11-1	-	-	TGTGCCAGCAGCTTATCAATTAGCGGTAGCGAGACCCAGTACTTC	CASSLSISGSETQYF
TRBJ2-1	TRBV5-1	many	TRBD2	TGCGCCAGCAGTCCGACTAGCGGGGGAAGGAATGAGCAGTTCTTC	CASSPTSGGRNEQFF
TRBJ1-3	TRBV6-5	few	-	TGTGCCAGCAGCTTCCAGGGGAGGGGAAACACCATATATTTT	CASSFQGRGNTIYF
TRBJ2-2	TRBV9	many	TRBD1	TGTGCCAGCAGCATCCGGGACAGGGACACCGGGGAGCTGTTTTTT	CASSIRDRDTGELFF
TRBJ2-1	TRBV7-8	-	-	TGTGCCAGCAGCTTAGAACTAGCCGAGCAGTTCTTC	CASSLELAEQFF
TRBJ1-1	TRBV12-3/TRBV12-4	many	-	TGTGCCAGCAGTTTAGACGGGGACACTGAAGCTTTCTTT	CASSLDGDTEAFF
TRBJ2-7	TRBV5-4	many	TRBD1	TGTGCCAGCAGCTTTTCGGACAGGGGGGGACTCTCCTACGAGCAGTACTTC	CASSFSDRGGLSYEQYF
TRBJ1-1	TRBV4-2	few	-	TGTGCCAGCAGCCAAGATTCCAGGGCAGCTTTCTTT	CASSQDSRAAFF
TRBJ1-5	TRBV20-1	few	-	TGCAGTGCGCGGGGGACGGTCAGCAATCAGCCCCAGCATTTT	CSARGTVSNQPQHF
TRBJ2-7	TRBV27	-	-	TGTGCCAGCAGTCCCCGACCAGCCTACGAGCAGTACTTC	CASSPRPAYEQYF
TRBJ2-3	TRBV29-1	many	-	TGCAGCCCAGAGGTCGCAGATACGCAGTATTTT	CSPEVADTQYF
TRBJ2-7	TRBV12-3/TRBV12-4	few	-	TGTGCCAGCCGGGCACAGGCAGGGTCCTACGAGCAGTACTTC	CASRAQAGSYEQYF
TRBJ2-3	TRBV20-1	many	-	TGCAGTGCTAGTCCCCTAGCAGGTCGCACAGATACGCAGTATTTT	CSASPLAGRTDTQYF
TRBJ2-7	TRBV2	few	-	TGTGCCAGCAGTGACAGGCTCTCCTACGAGCAGTACTTC	CASSDRLSYEQYF
TRBJ2-3	TRBV7-9	-	-	TGTGCCAGCAGCTTAGAAAGGGGTGAAACAGATACGCAGTATTTT	CASSLERGETDTQYF
TRBJ1-6	TRBV9	few	-	TGTGCCAGCAGCGTAGGTGGGAGTTCACCCCTCCACTTT	CASSVGGSSPLHF
TRBJ2-2	TRBV6-5	-	-	TGTGCCAGCAGCCGAGTCCGGCAGAACACCGGGGAGCTGTTTTTT	CASSRVRQNTGELFF
TRBJ2-3	TRBV6-4	many	-	TGTGCCAGCAGTGACTCGGGGCTGAGAAGCACAGATACGCAGTATTTT	CASSDSGLRSTDTQYF
TRBJ2-1	TRBV3-1	medium-sized	-	TGTGCCAGCAGCCAAGCGGTCAGCTCCTACAATGAGCAGTTCTTC	CASSQAVSSYNEQFF
TRBJ1-1	TRBV6-6	many	TRBD1	TGTGCCAGCAGTGATACAGGGGGTAAGGGTACTGAAGCTTTCTTT	CASSDTGGKGTEAFF
TRBJ2-7	TRBV5-1	few	TRBD2	TGCGCCAGCAGCTTGCGGACTAGCGGGAGCTACGAGCAGTACTTC	CASSLRTSGSYEQYF